This T cell receptor beta chain stems from a study of cytomegalovirus exposure and HLA in healthy donors. Study-wide results and limits: Later analysis demonstrated an association between a missense DCLRE1C variant and TCR beta V- and J-gene trimming.

Germline-derived CDR1 and CDR2 are MDHEN and SYDVKM. CDR3 length: 16 amino acids. Unmatched junction bases numbered 6, after V lost 3 bases and J lost 4 bases. As regards this clone: Its antigen is as yet unknown.

With 60 Vbeta and 13 Jbeta primers, the PCR was carried out. Sequenced by immunoSEQ multiplex PCR; TCRdb stores in-frame clones only, minus some. Of 200,000 to 250,000 clones in the sample, around four fifths were seen once. The chain employs TRBV28 and TRBJ1-5; TRBD1 aligns across 10 bases. Source material: PBMCs. This sequence originates from a woman in her 40s in good health and CMV-seronegative. CDR3 coding DNA: TGTGCCAGCAGTTTTGGCCCGGGACAGGGGAATCAGCCCCAGCATTTT. Encoded protein: CASSFGPGQGNQPQHF.